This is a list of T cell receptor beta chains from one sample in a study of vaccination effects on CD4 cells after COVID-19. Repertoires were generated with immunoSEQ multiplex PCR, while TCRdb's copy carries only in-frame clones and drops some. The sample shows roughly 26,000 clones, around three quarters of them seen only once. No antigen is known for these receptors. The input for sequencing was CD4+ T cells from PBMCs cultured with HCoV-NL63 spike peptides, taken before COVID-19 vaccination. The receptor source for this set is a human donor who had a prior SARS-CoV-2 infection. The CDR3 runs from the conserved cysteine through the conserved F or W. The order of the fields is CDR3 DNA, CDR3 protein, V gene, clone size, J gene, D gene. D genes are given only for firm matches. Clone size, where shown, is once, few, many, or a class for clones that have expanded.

CDR3 DNA: TGTGCCAGCAGCAAACAGGGGGCATGGACAGATACGCAGTGTTTT; CDR3 protein: CASSKQGAWTDTQCF; V gene: TRBV21-1; clone size: .; J gene: TRBJ2-3; D gene: .
CDR3 DNA: TGTGCCACCAGCCTCACCCTTCAACAGCCCCAGCATTTT; CDR3 protein: CATSLTLQQPQHF; V gene: TRBV15; clone size: .; J gene: TRBJ1-5; D gene: .
CDR3 DNA: TGTGCCAGCAGCCCAGACAGGGTTGCGGAAAAACTGTTTTTT; CDR3 protein: CASSPDRVAEKLFF; V gene: TRBV5-6; clone size: .; J gene: TRBJ1-4; D gene: TRBD1
CDR3 DNA: TGTGCCAGCAGCCCAATCGGGGGGGCGTTTGGCACAGATACGCAGTATTTT; CDR3 protein: CASSPIGGAFGTDTQYF; V gene: TRBV7-6; clone size: .; J gene: TRBJ2-3; D gene: TRBD2
CDR3 DNA: .; CDR3 protein: CASSVGWGASLIF; V gene: TRBV9; clone size: .; J gene: TRBJ2-3; D gene: .
CDR3 DNA: TGTGCCAGCAGCTTATTAGGGATGGCAGATACGCAGTATTTT; CDR3 protein: CASSLLGMADTQYF; V gene: TRBV11-2; clone size: .; J gene: TRBJ2-3; D gene: .
CDR3 DNA: TGTGCCAGCAGCTCGCCGGAGGGCCCGGAGACCCAGTACTTC; CDR3 protein: CASSSPEGPETQYF; V gene: TRBV11-3; clone size: .; J gene: TRBJ2-5; D gene: .
CDR3 DNA: TGTGCCAGCAGCTTTGCTTGGGGCTCCTACGAGCAGTACTTC; CDR3 protein: CASSFAWGSYEQYF; V gene: TRBV7-2; clone size: .; J gene: TRBJ2-7; D gene: .
CDR3 DNA: TGTGCCAGCAGCGTCGCATCCCGACCTCGAACGTTTAGTAGAAGCAATCAGCCCCAGCATTTT; CDR3 protein: CASSVASRPRTFSRSNQPQHF; V gene: TRBV9; clone size: .; J gene: TRBJ1-5; D gene: .
CDR3 DNA: TGTGCCAGTAGTATTCGCGTCGGGAACTCCTACAATGAGCAGTTCTTC; CDR3 protein: CASSIRVGNSYNEQFF; V gene: TRBV19; clone size: .; J gene: TRBJ2-1; D gene: .
CDR3 DNA: TGCGCCAGCAGCTGGCGGACTAGCGGTCCTACAGATACGCAGTATTTT; CDR3 protein: CASSWRTSGPTDTQYF; V gene: TRBV5-1; clone size: few; J gene: TRBJ2-3; D gene: TRBD2
CDR3 DNA: TGTGCCAGCAGCCCAGGTTTTTCGCGGGGTAGCACAGATACGCAGTATTTT; CDR3 protein: CASSPGFSRGSTDTQYF; V gene: TRBV5-6; clone size: .; J gene: TRBJ2-3; D gene: .
CDR3 DNA: TGTGCCAGCAGCTTAGCTGGGGGGGAGCGCGGTAATGAAAAACTGTTTTTT; CDR3 protein: CASSLAGGERGNEKLFF; V gene: TRBV7-2; clone size: once; J gene: TRBJ1-4; D gene: .
CDR3 DNA: TGTGCCAGCTCCCGCCAGCCGAGTAATTCACCCCTCCACTTT; CDR3 protein: CASSRQPSNSPLHF; V gene: TRBV6-5; clone size: .; J gene: TRBJ1-6; D gene: .
CDR3 DNA: TGCGCCAGCAGCTTGTCCCCTTTTCAGGCCCAGCATTTT; CDR3 protein: CASSLSPFQAQHF; V gene: TRBV5-1; clone size: .; J gene: TRBJ1-5; D gene: .
CDR3 DNA: TGTGCTAGTGGTTTGGTACAAGGGGGACAGGATTATCAGCCCCAGCATTTT; CDR3 protein: CASGLVQGGQDYQPQHF; V gene: TRBV12-5; clone size: .; J gene: TRBJ1-5; D gene: TRBD1
CDR3 DNA: TGTGCCAGCGGCCGGAGGAGCTCCTACGAGCAGTACTTC; CDR3 protein: CASGRRSSYEQYF; V gene: TRBV12-3/TRBV12-4; clone size: .; J gene: TRBJ2-7; D gene: .
CDR3 DNA: TGTGCCAGCAGCAAGTCACAGGGCCTCGAGCAGTACTTC; CDR3 protein: CASSKSQGLEQYF; V gene: TRBV14; clone size: .; J gene: TRBJ2-7; D gene: .
CDR3 DNA: TGTGCCAGCAGCAACACCCCCAGGACCGGAAACACCATATATTTT; CDR3 protein: CASSNTPRTGNTIYF; V gene: TRBV9; clone size: .; J gene: TRBJ1-3; D gene: .
CDR3 DNA: TGTGCCAGCAGTACCCCAAGCGGGAGGAGTGGAAATACGCAGTATTTT; CDR3 protein: CASSTPSGRSGNTQYF; V gene: TRBV28; clone size: .; J gene: TRBJ2-3; D gene: TRBD2
CDR3 DNA: TGTGCCAGCAGCTTCAACTCCCGCTCTGGAAACACCATATATTTT; CDR3 protein: CASSFNSRSGNTIYF; V gene: TRBV13; clone size: few; J gene: TRBJ1-3; D gene: .
CDR3 DNA: TGTGCCAGCAGGGTACTAGCGGGAGGGACTCGGGATACGCAGTATTTT; CDR3 protein: CASRVLAGGTRDTQYF; V gene: TRBV27; clone size: .; J gene: TRBJ2-3; D gene: TRBD2
CDR3 DNA: TGTGCCAGCAGCCAGGGAACAGGGGAGAGCGAGCAGTACTTC; CDR3 protein: CASSQGTGESEQYF; V gene: TRBV3-1/TRBV3-2; clone size: .; J gene: TRBJ2-7; D gene: TRBD1
CDR3 DNA: TGTGCCAGCAGCCCAAGGCTAGCGGGGGGCACAGATACGCAGTATTTT; CDR3 protein: CASSPRLAGGTDTQYF; V gene: TRBV7-3; clone size: once; J gene: TRBJ2-3; D gene: TRBD2
CDR3 DNA: TGTGCCAGCAGCGTAGGGGCGAGCGACACAGATACGCAGTATTTT; CDR3 protein: CASSVGASDTDTQYF; V gene: TRBV9; clone size: .; J gene: TRBJ2-3; D gene: .
CDR3 DNA: TGTGCCAGCAGCCCAGGAGTAGCGGGGGGCCAAGGGGTCTCCCCAGATACGCAGTATTTT; CDR3 protein: CASSPGVAGGQGVSPDTQYF; V gene: TRBV4-2; clone size: .; J gene: TRBJ2-3; D gene: TRBD2
CDR3 DNA: TGCGCCAGCAAAAACTTTCAGGGGGGTCACACTGAAGCTTTCTTT; CDR3 protein: CASKNFQGGHTEAFF; V gene: TRBV5-1; clone size: .; J gene: TRBJ1-1; D gene: TRBD1
CDR3 DNA: TGTGCCAGCAGCTTAGCCCAGTCCACAGATACGCAGTATTTT; CDR3 protein: CASSLAQSTDTQYF; V gene: TRBV11-3; clone size: .; J gene: TRBJ2-3; D gene: .
CDR3 DNA: TGTGCCAGCAGCGCCACCTGGACAGGGTCGGCACCCTCTGCCTTC; CDR3 protein: CASSATWTGSAPSAF; V gene: TRBV5-6; clone size: few; J gene: TRBJ1-2; D gene: TRBD1
CDR3 DNA: TGTGCCAGTAAGTTTAGTACAGACACCATCTCTGGGGCCAACGTCCTGACTTTC; CDR3 protein: CASKFSTDTISGANVLTF; V gene: TRBV19; clone size: .; J gene: TRBJ2-6; D gene: .
CDR3 DNA: TGTGCCAGCAGGGGACCCGGGGGGGAATACGAGCAGTACTTC; CDR3 protein: CASRGPGGEYEQYF; V gene: TRBV2; clone size: .; J gene: TRBJ2-7; D gene: TRBD2
CDR3 DNA: TGTGCCAGCTGGGCTACTCCCTACGAGCAGTACTTC; CDR3 protein: CASWATPYEQYF; V gene: TRBV27; clone size: .; J gene: TRBJ2-7; D gene: .
CDR3 DNA: TGTGCCAGCAGCCCTTGGACAGGGGTATACGAGCAGTACTTC; CDR3 protein: CASSPWTGVYEQYF; V gene: TRBV5-8; clone size: .; J gene: TRBJ2-7; D gene: TRBD1
CDR3 DNA: TGTGCCAGCAGCGTAGGCGGGAGCGCCTACAATGAGCAGTTCTTC; CDR3 protein: CASSVGGSAYNEQFF; V gene: TRBV9; clone size: .; J gene: TRBJ2-1; D gene: TRBD2
CDR3 DNA: TGTGCCAGCAGTGCCGACATCCCGGGACTAGCCGGGTACGAGCAGTACTTC; CDR3 protein: CASSADIPGLAGYEQYF; V gene: TRBV6-1; clone size: .; J gene: TRBJ2-7; D gene: TRBD2
CDR3 DNA: TGTGCCAGCAGCCAAAATCGCGCGGGGACCAGCACAGATACGCAGTATTTT; CDR3 protein: CASSQNRAGTSTDTQYF; V gene: TRBV3-1/TRBV3-2; clone size: .; J gene: TRBJ2-3; D gene: .
CDR3 DNA: TGTGCCAGTAGTATAGGTAGTGATGAGACCCAGTACTTC; CDR3 protein: CASSIGSDETQYF; V gene: TRBV19; clone size: once; J gene: TRBJ2-5; D gene: .
CDR3 DNA: TGTGCCAGCAGTCTGACAGGGGGCCGTCAGCCCCAGCATTTT; CDR3 protein: CASSLTGGRQPQHF; V gene: TRBV2; clone size: .; J gene: TRBJ1-5; D gene: TRBD1
CDR3 DNA: TGTGCCTGGAGTGTACAGGCGGGCGTGGGGGAGCAGTACTTC; CDR3 protein: CAWSVQAGVGEQYF; V gene: TRBV30; clone size: .; J gene: TRBJ2-7; D gene: .
CDR3 DNA: TGTGCCAGCAGCCGAGGGCTCCAAGAGACCCAGTACTTC; CDR3 protein: CASSRGLQETQYF; V gene: TRBV5-6; clone size: .; J gene: TRBJ2-5; D gene: .
CDR3 DNA: TGTGCCAGCAGTGAAGTTCAGGGGAACACCGGGGAGCTGTTTTTT; CDR3 protein: CASSEVQGNTGELFF; V gene: TRBV2; clone size: few; J gene: TRBJ2-2; D gene: .
CDR3 DNA: TGCAGTGAACAAACGGAGACCCAGTACTTC; CDR3 protein: CSEQTETQYF; V gene: TRBV20-1; clone size: .; J gene: TRBJ2-5; D gene: .
CDR3 DNA: TGTGCCAGCAGCCAAGATTCTTCGGGCTATGGCTACACCTTC; CDR3 protein: CASSQDSSGYGYTF; V gene: TRBV3-1/TRBV3-2; clone size: .; J gene: TRBJ1-2; D gene: .
CDR3 DNA: TGTGCCAGCAGCTTGGGGGGACTCTATAATTCACCCCTCCACTTT; CDR3 protein: CASSLGGLYNSPLHF; V gene: TRBV7-6; clone size: .; J gene: TRBJ1-6; D gene: .
CDR3 DNA: TGTGCCAGCATGAACCATAATGAAAAACTGTTTTTT; CDR3 protein: CASMNHNEKLFF; V gene: TRBV25-1; clone size: .; J gene: TRBJ1-4; D gene: .
CDR3 DNA: TGTGCCTGGAGTCCAGGCTTCGATGGCTACACCTTC; CDR3 protein: CAWSPGFDGYTF; V gene: TRBV30; clone size: .; J gene: TRBJ1-2; D gene: .
CDR3 DNA: TGTGCCAGTAGTTTGGGGCTAGGCGTTGAGCAGTTCTTC; CDR3 protein: CASSLGLGVEQFF; V gene: TRBV19; clone size: .; J gene: TRBJ2-1; D gene: .
CDR3 DNA: TGTGCCAGCAGCCCGATTCAGTTCCAAGAGACCCAGTACTTC; CDR3 protein: CASSPIQFQETQYF; V gene: TRBV3-1/TRBV3-2; clone size: .; J gene: TRBJ2-5; D gene: .
CDR3 DNA: TGTGCCAGCAGCCAACCGACAGGGGTCGGGGGTAGACTGTTTTTT; CDR3 protein: CASSQPTGVGGRLFF; V gene: TRBV3-1/TRBV3-2; clone size: .; J gene: TRBJ1-4; D gene: TRBD1
CDR3 DNA: TGTGCCAGCAGTTCCCGACAGTACTCTGAAGCTTTCTTT; CDR3 protein: CASSSRQYSEAFF; V gene: TRBV12-3/TRBV12-4; clone size: .; J gene: TRBJ1-1; D gene: .